Presented here are 29 T cell receptor beta chains from one specimen sequenced in a study of blood T cells in healthy people across ages (dated by TCRdb to the mid-2010s). Library preparation employed 5' RACE. Sequencing instrument: Illumina HiSeq 2500. A second PCR of about 7 to 12 cycles was run with a J-beta primer mix and a sample-barcoded 5' primer. TCRdb itself trimmed the public reads at Q25 with fastp, ran MiXCR and retained productive beta chains. Duplicate CDR3 protein sequences are folded into a single record with the most common DNA and genes. A total of almost 800,000 distinct CDR3 sequences appear in this sample, about 62% of them only once. The ten largest make up roughly 20% of the sample. Sequencing was carried out using blood. The receptors were sampled from a man aged 25-45 years in good health.

The chain has TRBV9 and TRBJ2-7; no clear D gene. This CDR3 contains 13 residues. The V end lost 0 bases, the J end lost 5 bases, and 9 bases lay between the germline ends. CDR1 and CDR2 (germline): SGDLS, YYNGEE. As DNA, the CDR3 is TGTGCCAGCAGCGTAGGGCAGGACGACGAGCAGTACTTC. It is translated as CASSVGQDDEQYF. The variable domain in full, completed from reference TRBV9 and TRBJ2-7, reads DSGVTQTPKHLITATGQRVTLRCSPRSGDLSVYWYQQSLDQGLQFLIQYYNGEERAKGNILERFSAQQFPDLHSELNLSSLELGDSALYFCASSVGQDDEQYFGPGTRLTVT.

Concerning this clonotype: A read error may explain this, as a much larger clone is one base away. V usage is TRBV6-5 and J usage is TRBJ2-1, with D possibly matching TRBD2 (5 bases). Germline V lookup: CDR1 MNHEY, CDR2 SVGAGI. Trimming took 4 bases from V and 5 from J, leaving 18 bases between them. This CDR3 spans 16 amino acids. The CDR3 reads CASSSRRRAVNNEQFF. CDR3 bases: TGTGCCAGCAGTTCGAGAAGACGAGCGGTAAACAATGAGCAGTTCTTC.

The gene calls are TRBV21-1 and TRBJ2-7; no check of the table's D call, TRBD1, against the DNA was made. TRBV21-1 is a listed pseudogene. The CDR3 is made up of 16 amino acids. The CDR3 is CASKLTGRGNSYEQYF. The CDR3 DNA reads TGTGCCAGCAAACTAACAGGGAGAGGGAACTCCTACGAGCAGTACTTC.

On this clonotype itself: A much larger clone is a single base away; this may be a read error. The J gene is TRBJ1-4, the V gene TRBV7-2; 7 bases map to TRBD1. The CDR3 has 15 amino acids. Germline V lookup: CDR1 SGHTA, CDR2 FQGNSA. The CDR3 DNA reads TGTGCCGGCAGCCCCCAGAGGGGGCGGAATGAAAAACTGTTTTTT. This translates into CAGSPQRGRNEKLFF.

The V and J genes are TRBV10-3 and TRBJ2-1, with D possibly matching TRBD2 (6 bases). Germline V gene lookup returns CDR1 ENHRY and CDR2 SYGVKD. V lost 6 bases and J 7 bases, leaving 13 bases between the germline ends. The CDR3 has 13 amino acids. In nucleotides, the CDR3 is TGTGCCATCAGGCCGGGAGCGGCTAATGAGCAGTTCTTC. This translates into CAIRPGAANEQFF.

V usage is TRBV12-3 or TRBV12-4 and J usage is TRBJ2-7; D ambiguous. V was pared by 6 bases and J by 4 bases, with 10 bases between. The CDR3 is 12 amino acids. The CDR3 DNA reads as TGTGCCAGCAGGCTAGTCGGGTACGAGCAGTACTTC. It translates to CASRLVGYEQYF.

In its sample, this clonotype was seen a few times. The V gene is TRBV7-2, the J gene TRBJ2-3, with 7 bases lining up with TRBD1. Germline V CDR1 and CDR2: SGHTA, FQGNSA. The CDR3 has 15 residues. The ends lost 2 bases at V and 6 bases at J; junction bases unmatched: 8. The CDR3 loop reads CASSLRQGKSDTQYF. Here the CDR3 DNA reads TGTGCCAGCAGCTTAAGACAGGGAAAGTCCGATACGCAGTATTTT.

The chain recombines TRBV27 with TRBJ1-1; 9 bases are shared with TRBD1. V was clipped by 4 bases and J by 5 bases; unmatched bases: 11. The CDR3 contains 16 residues. Germline CDR1 reads MNHEY; CDR2 reads SMNVEV (reference sequence). DNA for the CDR3: TGTGCCAGCAGTTCGAGACCACAGGGGGCGCGAACTGAAGCTTTCTTT. It encodes CASSSRPQGARTEAFF.

The J gene is TRBJ1-2, the V gene TRBV7-9; no clear D. V lost 3 bases and J lost 4, with 15 bases in between. The CDR3 sequence is 15 residues long. From germline, CDR1 is SEHNR and CDR2 FQNEAQ (reference sequence). CDR3 DNA: TGTGCCAGCAGCTTGGGTGAAGGGCGCCTCTATGGCTACACCTTC. As protein: CASSLGEGRLYGYTF.

The genes are TRBV6-5 and TRBJ2-5; TRBD1 is a possible D gene (5 bases). Trimming took off 2 bases at V and 1 base at J, with 8 bases between the two ends. The CDR3 spans 14 residues. Germline CDR1 reads MNHEY; CDR2 reads SVGAGI. CDR3 in DNA: TGTGCCAGCAGTTACGGGGCAGGCCAAGAGACCCAGTACTTC. This translates into CASSYGAGQETQYF.

The genes are TRBV7-9 and TRBJ1-1; the D is unclear. Germline CDR1 reads SEHNR; CDR2 reads FQNEAQ (reference sequence). V gave up 1 base and J gave up 7 bases, with 13 bases separating them. The CDR3 runs 14 residues. CDR3 loop: CASSLESPGSEAFF. CDR3 DNA sequence: TGTGCCAGCAGCTTAGAATCGCCAGGAAGTGAAGCTTTCTTT.

At least ten counts were recorded for this clonotype. This rearrangement joins TRBV6-5 to TRBJ2-7, with 9 bases identical to TRBD2. Looked up from germline, CDR1 is MNHEY and CDR2 is SVGAGI. The V gene end was trimmed by 6 bases and the J gene end by 3 bases; junction bases not matched to a gene: 12. The CDR3 is 16 residues long. As DNA, the CDR3 is TGTGCCAGCAGCCTACGCGGGGGGGGACAAGGCTACGAGCAGTACTTC. Protein product: CASSLRGGGQGYEQYF.

The V gene is TRBV6-5, the J gene TRBJ1-6, with 7 bases matching TRBD1. Germline V CDR1 and CDR2: MNHEY, SVGAGI. CDR3 length: 14 residues. CDR3 loop: CDHWEGTDNSPLHF. The CDR3 region has the DNA TGTGACCACTGGGAAGGGACAGATAATTCACCCCTCCACTTT.

This clonotype was detected a few times. In nucleotides, the CDR3 is TGTGCCAGCAGCGCTTCCCGGGACGGATACTATGGCTACACCTTC. Amino acids: CASSASRDGYYGYTF. The V gene is TRBV9, the J gene TRBJ1-2; TRBD1 might be the D (5 bases). This CDR3 is 15 amino acids long. CDR1 is SGDLS, CDR2 YYNGEE, per germline. Trimming stripped 3 bases from V and 3 bases from J, with 15 bases between.

With respect to this clonotype: A junction end diverges from the germline sequence, so it may reflect a read error. The CDR3 loop reads CASSAGTSGYNERFF. The CDR3 nucleotides are TGTGCCAGCAGTGCTGGGACTAGCGGGTACAATGAGCGGTTCTTC. This chain links TRBV6-6 with TRBJ2-1; 12 positions agree with TRBD2. CDR1 and CDR2 from the germline V gene are MNHNY and SVGAGI (reference sequence). The CDR3 spans 15 residues.

V is TRBV27 and J is TRBJ2-7; the match to TRBD1 covers 8 bases. TRBJ2-5 explains the end of the DNA better; the J call may be wrong. The CDR3 is 16 residues long. The germline gives CDR1 MNHEY, CDR2 SMNVEV (reference sequence). The CDR3 DNA sequence: TGTGCCAGCAGTAAGATAACAGGGGGAGAGCGGGAGACCCAGTACTTC. This gives the protein CASSKITGGERETQYF.

V and J are TRBV29-1 and TRBJ2-3, with TRBD2 identical over 14 bases. This CDR3 is built from 20 residues. Germline values: CDR1 SQVTM, CDR2 ANQGSEA. V trimming: 2 bases; J trimming: 5 bases; junction bases outside the gene matches: 18. CDR3 region: CSVEPIGTSGSGILGDTQYF. DNA for the CDR3: TGCAGCGTTGAACCAATCGGGACTAGCGGGAGCGGTATTCTAGGAGATACGCAGTATTTT.

The V gene is TRBV12-3 or TRBV12-4, the J gene TRBJ2-7, with 7 bases lining up with TRBD2. The V and J ends lost 7 bases and 4 bases, in that order; junction bases with no gene match: 16. CDR3 size: 16 residues. The CDR3 nucleotides read TGTGCCAGCACCAAAACCGGCGCCGGGGGGTTTTACGAGCAGTACTTC. This encodes CASTKTGAGGFYEQYF.

The chain combines TRBV29-1 with TRBJ2-1; 10 nucleotides agree with TRBD2. V dropped 2 bases and J dropped 6; count of bases not matched to a gene: 10. CDR3 length: 16 amino acids. Germline V lookup: CDR1 SQVTM, CDR2 ANQGSEA. The CDR3 sequence is CSVELAGVVPPNEQFF. In nucleotides, the CDR3 is TGCAGCGTTGAACTAGCGGGAGTAGTTCCCCCCAATGAGCAGTTCTTC.

This clonotype was picked up one time. This sequence joins TRBV7-2 and TRBJ2-5; weak D call: TRBD2 (7 bases). CDR3 size: 14 residues. V was shortened by 5 bases and J by 11 bases, with 21 bases between the two germline ends. CDR1 and CDR2 (germline): SGHTA, FQGNSA. The CDR3 sequence is CASSPGGPGGEQYF. CDR3 in DNA: TGTGCCAGCAGCCCTGGGGGGCCGGGGGGTGAGCAGTACTTC. The full variable domain, rest sourced from reference TRBV7-2 and TRBJ2-5, is GAGVSQSPSNKVTEKGKDVELRCDPISGHTALYWYRQSLGQGLEFLIYFQGNSAPDKSGLPSDRFSAERTGGSVSTLTIQRTQQEDSAVYLCASSPGGPGGEQYFGPGTRLLVL.

Details on this clonotype: Compared with germline, one end of the junction differs, possibly owing to a read error. V usage is TRBV12-3 or TRBV12-4 and J usage is TRBJ1-2, with D perhaps matching TRBD1 (6 bases). There are 14 residues in the CDR3. In nucleotides, the CDR3 is TGTGCCAGCAGGGAAGCCGGGACACCTCCTGGCCACACCTTC. This encodes CASREAGTPPGHTF.

CDR3: CANTKRQGETQYF. The CDR3, as DNA: TGTGCCAACACTAAACGACAGGGAGAGACCCAGTACTTC. The chain recombines TRBV12-3 or TRBV12-4 with TRBJ2-5; the match to TRBD1 covers 7 bases. V trimming: 10 bases; J trimming: 4 bases; junction bases outside the gene matches: 9. CDR3 length: 13 residues.

This chain connects TRBV25-1 to TRBJ2-1, with 8 bases aligning to TRBD1. The ends lost 4 bases at V and 2 bases at J; junction bases unmatched: 7. Germline V gives CDR1 MGHDK, CDR2 SYGVNS. The CDR3 runs to 16 residues. This CDR3 reads CASSGVDRGPYNEQFF. Written as DNA, the CDR3 is TGTGCCAGCAGTGGCGTAGACAGGGGACCCTACAATGAGCAGTTCTTC.

The V and J genes are TRBV2 and TRBJ2-3; D remains ambiguous. Germline V CDR1 and CDR2: SNHLY, FYNNEI. The CDR3 totals 16 residues. V lost 4 bases and J lost 5, with 19 bases in between. CDR3 loop: CASSVVGGGLGDTQYF. Here the CDR3 DNA reads TGTGCCAGCAGTGTGGTCGGCGGTGGGTTAGGAGATACGCAGTATTTT.

The chain has TRBV20-1 and TRBJ1-5; tentatively, D is TRBD1 (6 bases). The ends were cut back, 1 base at V and 0 bases at J, with 7 bases in the middle. This CDR3 spans 14 amino acids. Germline lookup yields CDR1 DFQATT and CDR2 SNEGSKA (reference sequence). The CDR3 protein is CSARVQGSNQPQHF. The CDR3 nucleotides are TGCAGTGCTAGAGTACAGGGTAGCAATCAGCCCCAGCATTTT.

The chain recombines TRBV4-2 with TRBJ1-1; D is unclear. The CDR3 is 13 residues long. Germline CDR1 LGHNA, CDR2 YNFKEQ. V was clipped by 4 bases and J by 7 bases, with 13 bases between them. The CDR3 bases are TGTGCCAGCAGCCTCGACCCCGTTATTGAAGCTTTCTTT. Translation gives CASSLDPVIEAFF.

The rearrangement uses TRBV5-6 and TRBJ1-4; weak D call: TRBD1 (5 bases). Germline-derived CDR1 and CDR2 are SGHDT and YYEEEE. There are 16 residues in the CDR3. Trimming removed 1 base from V and 5 bases from J, with 15 bases in between. This CDR3 reads CASSLIGRDWNEKLFF. The CDR3, as DNA: TGTGCCAGCAGCTTGATCGGCAGGGATTGGAATGAAAAACTGTTTTTT.

The gene calls are TRBV4-2 and TRBJ2-5; TRBD2 agrees at 11 bases. The CDR3 sequence is 16 residues long. Germline CDR1 reads LGHNA; CDR2 reads YNFKEQ. J was trimmed by 3 bases and V by 4 bases; bases with no gene match: 7. Here the CDR3 DNA reads TGTGCCAGCAGCCGGACACTAGCGGGGGTAGAAGAGACCCAGTACTTC. It translates to CASSRTLAGVEETQYF.

The J gene is TRBJ2-5, the V gene TRBV5-1; D is perhaps TRBD1 (6 bases). The CDR3 sequence is 14 residues long. From germline, CDR1 is SGHRS and CDR2 YFSETQ. V lost 4 bases, J lost 1 base, and 11 bases lay in between. The CDR3 protein is CASSAGQTQETQYF. For the CDR3, the DNA is TGCGCCAGCAGCGCAGGACAGACCCAAGAGACCCAGTACTTC. The variable domain in full, with the rest retrieved from reference TRBV5-1 and TRBJ2-5, is KAGVTQTPRYLIKTRGQQVTLSCSPISGHRSVSWYQQTPGQGLQFLFEYFSETQRNKGNFPGRFSGRQFSNSRSEMNVSTLELGDSALYLCASSAGQTQETQYFGPGTRLLVL.